The rows below give T cell receptor beta chains drawn from one sample of a study of Graves' ophthalmopathy and Graves' hyperthyroidism. TCRdb reprocessed the multiplex PCR reads with MiXCR, giving one entry per CDR3 protein. The sample has 40,000 to 45,000 distinct CDR3 sequences, 45% to 60% seen once. The specimen sequenced was peripheral blood. These receptor sequences come from an adult man with Graves' ophthalmopathy. CDR3s include the opening cysteine and the closing phenylalanine or tryptophan. Fields, in order: clone size, J gene, V gene, D gene, CDR3 DNA, CDR3 protein. D genes are given only for firm matches. The listing skips clone size in some rows; elsewhere it reads once, few, many or a size class.

many	TRBJ2-2	TRBV20-1	-	TGCAGTGCTAGGGCGCCCGGGTACAGCCCCGGGGAGCTGTTTTTT	CSARAPGYSPGELFF
medium-sized	TRBJ2-3	TRBV20-1	TRBD2	TGCAGTGCTAGAGTGTATAGGACTAGCGGGACTAGCACAGATACGCAGTATTTT	CSARVYRTSGTSTDTQYF
once	TRBJ1-2	TRBV20-1	TRBD1	TGCAGTGCTAGAGATCCAACAGGGGGCTATGGCTACACCTTC	CSARDPTGGYGYTF
-	TRBJ2-5	TRBV11-2	TRBD1	TGTGCCAGCAGCTTAGACGGGACAGGCCAAGAGACCCAGTACTTC	CASSLDGTGQETQYF
few	TRBJ1-5	TRBV18	-	TGTGCCAGCTCACCGTACGAAAATCAGCCCCAGCATTTT	CASSPYENQPQHF
many	TRBJ2-3	TRBV11-3	TRBD2	TGTGCCAGCAGCCCGGCGGGGGGTGACACAGATACGCAGTATTTT	CASSPAGGDTDTQYF
-	TRBJ1-2	TRBV24-1	-	TGTGCCACCAGTGATTCTCTTTATGGCTACACCTTC	CATSDSLYGYTF
many	TRBJ2-3	TRBV4-1	-	TGCGCCAGCAGCCAAGAACAGGGTCCAGATACGCAGTATTTT	CASSQEQGPDTQYF
many	TRBJ2-2	TRBV7-9	TRBD2	TGTGCCAGCAGCTTGACTAGCGGGGGGGCCGGGGAGCTGTTTTTT	CASSLTSGGAGELFF
many	TRBJ2-7	TRBV20-1	-	TGCAGTGCTAGTGGGAGCGGGCTTGCCTACGAGCAGTACTTC	CSASGSGLAYEQYF
medium-sized	TRBJ1-2	TRBV29-1	TRBD1	TGCAGCGTCACCGGGACAGGGTTTAGTGGCTACACCTTC	CSVTGTGFSGYTF
-	TRBJ2-1	TRBV7-2	-	-	CASSIQQGNTIYFGEVDEQFF
many	TRBJ1-2	TRBV12-3/TRBV12-4	TRBD1	TGTGCCAGCAGTGGTGACAGGGGGAAGAGAGGCTACACCTTC	CASSGDRGKRGYTF
many	TRBJ1-1	TRBV12-3/TRBV12-4	-	TGTGCCAGCAGTCCTCAGGGAGTGGGCACTGAAGCTTTCTTT	CASSPQGVGTEAFF
once	TRBJ2-3	TRBV20-1	-	TGCAGTGCTCGGGCTAACGGGAGTGGGTTAGATACGCAGTATTTT	CSARANGSGLDTQYF
-	TRBJ1-6	TRBV7-2	-	TGTGCCAGCAGCCCCCAGATGCCAGGGAACCTCCACTTT	CASSPQMPGNLHF
-	TRBJ1-1	TRBV19	TRBD1	TGTGCCAGTAGTATACCGGACAGGGGCACTGAAGCTTTCTTT	CASSIPDRGTEAFF
many	TRBJ2-5	TRBV20-1	TRBD2	TGCAGTGCTACAGCGGGGGGGCCCTTATGGGGAGAGACCCAGTACTTC	CSATAGGPLWGETQYF
many	TRBJ2-5	TRBV28	TRBD2	TGTGCCAGCAGTGCGCCGGGACTAGCGGTCGAGACCCAGTACTTC	CASSAPGLAVETQYF
many	TRBJ2-1	TRBV6-1	TRBD1	TGTGCCAGTGGACAGGGATACAATGAGCAGTTCTTC	CASGQGYNEQFF
many	TRBJ1-1	TRBV7-3	-	TGTGCCAGCAGCCTTCAGCCCGTGAACACTGAAGCTTTCTTT	CASSLQPVNTEAFF
-	TRBJ2-6	TRBV6-1	-	TGTGCCAGCAGTGAACAGGGTGGGGACAACGTCCTGACTTTC	CASSEQGGDNVLTF
-	TRBJ2-1	TRBV20-1	TRBD2	TGCAGTGCGTTACTCCCGGGACTAGGAGGCAATGAGCAGTTCTTC	CSALLPGLGGNEQFF
-	TRBJ2-1	TRBV6-5	TRBD2	TGTGCCAGCAGTTACTCCAGGGCTAGCGGGACCTATGAGCAGTTCTTC	CASSYSRASGTYEQFF
-	TRBJ2-7	TRBV19	TRBD1	TGTGCCACCTCACTGGGACAGACGTACGAGCAGTACTTC	CATSLGQTYEQYF
-	TRBJ2-7	TRBV20-1	TRBD2	TGCAGTGCTAGAGTCCCAACTAGCGGGAGGGACGAGCAGTACTTC	CSARVPTSGRDEQYF
once	TRBJ2-2	TRBV25-1	-	TGTGCCAGCAGTGGGGCAGGGATCACCGGGGAGCTGTTTTTT	CASSGAGITGELFF
medium-sized	TRBJ1-5	TRBV20-1	-	TGCAGTGGACAGGTTTATAGCAATCAGCCCCAGCATTTT	CSGQVYSNQPQHF
many	TRBJ2-2	TRBV2	-	TGTGCCAGCAGTACAGGGCGCCTGACTACCGGGGAGCTGTTTTTT	CASSTGRLTTGELFF
many	TRBJ1-1	TRBV12-5	-	TGTGCTAGTGGTTTCAGGGTAGACACTGAAGCTTTCTTT	CASGFRVDTEAFF
-	TRBJ1-1	TRBV7-2	TRBD1	TGTGCCAGCAGCCTGAGGACAGGGAACACTGAAGCTTTCTTT	CASSLRTGNTEAFF
-	TRBJ2-5	TRBV7-6	-	TGTGCCAGCAGCCGCACCCCCCAAGAGACCCAGTACTTC	CASSRTPQETQYF
-	TRBJ2-5	TRBV9	TRBD1	TGTGCCAGCAGCGGGACAGGGTGGTTGGAGACCCAGTACTTC	CASSGTGWLETQYF
-	TRBJ2-1	TRBV2	-	TGCCTCGGGGGCAGGGGAAGGGATGAGCAGTTCTTC	CLGGRGRDEQFF
-	TRBJ2-1	TRBV12-3/TRBV12-4	-	TGTGCCGGCAGTTTAGGTCTTAACAATGTGCAGTTCTTC	CAGSLGLNNVQFF
many	TRBJ2-2	TRBV11-2	TRBD1	TGTGCCAGCAGCTTTGGGACAGGGTATACCGGGGAGCTGTTTTTT	CASSFGTGYTGELFF
-	TRBJ1-2	TRBV6-1	TRBD1	TGTGCCAGCAGTGACGGACAGGGAGGATATGGCTACACCTTC	CASSDGQGGYGYTF
-	TRBJ1-1	TRBV12-3/TRBV12-4	-	TGTGCCAGCAGCCAGGAGTGGATGAACACTGAAGCTTTCTTT	CASSQEWMNTEAFF
many	TRBJ1-4	TRBV4-3	-	TGCGCCAGCAGCCAAGAATTAGGGGAAAAACTGTTTTTT	CASSQELGEKLFF
-	TRBJ2-1	TRBV29-1	-	TGCAGCGCCGGGATTTCCTACAATGAGCAGTTCTTC	CSAGISYNEQFF
many	TRBJ2-5	TRBV19	TRBD1	TGTGCCACTCGGACAGGGGAAGAGACCCAGTACTTC	CATRTGEETQYF
-	TRBJ2-7	TRBV19	-	TGTGCCAGTACCGATAGTTGGGGGGGCGGCTACGAGCAGTACTTC	CASTDSWGGGYEQYF
medium-sized	TRBJ2-5	TRBV12-3/TRBV12-4	-	TGTGCCAGCACCTCTGGCAGGGCGACCCAGTACTTC	CASTSGRATQYF
-	TRBJ2-5	TRBV7-9	TRBD2	TGTGCCAGCAGCTACAGCGGGGGTCAAGGGACCCAGTACTTC	CASSYSGGQGTQYF
once	TRBJ2-3	TRBV20-1	-	TGCAATGCTGCCCCCGCTGCCGGCACAGATACGCGGTATTTT	CNAAPAAGTDTRYF
-	TRBJ1-5	TRBV9	-	TGTGCCAGCAGCGTAGGGTACAGGGAGAATCAGCCCCAGCATTTT	CASSVGYRENQPQHF
many	TRBJ2-1	TRBV20-1	TRBD2	TGCAGTGCCCCCACCCCGACTAGCGGGAGGGGCCCTGAGCAGTTCTTC	CSAPTPTSGRGPEQFF
medium-sized	TRBJ2-5	TRBV2	TRBD2	TGTGCCAGCAGTGACCGAGGACTAGCGGGGGAGACCCAGTACTTC	CASSDRGLAGETQYF
many	TRBJ1-2	TRBV5-1	-	TGCGCCAGCAGCTATAATCCCATCGGGTCCCTGGCCTTC	CASSYNPIGSLAF
-	TRBJ2-2	TRBV19	-	TGTGCCCGAAGACTAGTTCCGAACACCGGGGAGCTGTTTTTT	CARRLVPNTGELFF
many	TRBJ1-2	TRBV11-2	TRBD1	TGTGCCAGCAGCCTCGTGGGACAGGGGAACTATGGCTACACCTTC	CASSLVGQGNYGYTF
few	TRBJ1-2	TRBV19	TRBD1	TGTGCCAGTAGTCAGACAGGGAACTATGGCTACACCTTC	CASSQTGNYGYTF
many	TRBJ2-3	TRBV7-8	TRBD2	TGTGCCAGCAGCCCGCCCGGAGGACTAGCGGGTGCAGATACGCAGTATTTT	CASSPPGGLAGADTQYF